The TCR beta chain described here comes from a study of identical twins. Per germline, CDR1 ENHRY and CDR2 SYGVKD. Trimming shortened V by 4 bases and J by 0 bases, and 4 bases separated the two germline ends. The CDR3 is made up of 13 amino acids. Findings and caveats of the study: Weaker excess twin sharing was observed in beta out-of-frame sequences. Recombination models fit unrelated individuals' TCR alpha sharing but underestimated twins'. Fewer insertions characterized abundant cord blood beta clonotypes, whereas memory repertoires showed none.

This clonotype appeared many times. Its antigen is unknown. Template switching, a step in the protocol, added a universal primer site, and cDNA carried unique molecular identifiers. TCRdb reanalysed the 5' RACE reads using MiXCR and keeps one entry per CDR3 protein. Among 500,000 to 650,000 distinct CDR3 sequences, around 7.4% were seen once, and the ten largest hold roughly 1.6%. These same data were also listed under a study on yellow fever vaccine responses in identical twins.

The source material was PBMCs. The rearrangement links TRBV10-3 to TRBJ2-1; no reliable D call. The receptor comes from a woman under 30 in good health. CDR3 bases: TGTGCCATCAGTGTTGCCTCCTACAATGAGCAGTTCTTC. Translation gives CAISVASYNEQFF.